In its sample, the clone carrying this T cell receptor (beta chain) was seen a few times. This entry belongs to a study of T cells in Graves' hyperthyroidism and ophthalmopathy. Authors of the study amplified TCR beta CDR3 regions from RNA transcripts. The primer set for the first-round RT-PCR of the TCR CDR3 was HTBI. One entry per CDR3 protein, called by TCRdb with MiXCR from the multiplex PCR reads. The sample includes some 420,000 distinct CDR3 sequences, 12% to 15% of them seen just once. Sequencing was performed on blood. The clonotype comes from a woman between 18 and 29 years old with Graves' hyperthyroidism.

The CDR3 spells CASSLNFGVGSIKPQFF. CDR3 DNA sequence: TGTGCCAGCAGCTTAAACTTTGGGGTAGGGTCTATCAAACCCCAGTTCTTC. This chain connects TRBV13 to TRBJ2-1, with D unresolved. Germline CDR1 is PRHDT and CDR2 is FYEKMQ (reference sequence). The CDR3 sequence is 17 residues long. The germline V and J ends were trimmed by 2 bases and 13 bases, with 27 bases remaining between them.